Listed here are 19 T cell receptor beta chains from one sample, sequenced in a study of cytomegalovirus exposure and HLA in healthy donors. The PCR contained 60 Vbeta and 13 Jbeta primers. Some clones are missing from TCRdb's copy, which holds only in-frame ones; the method was immunoSEQ multiplex PCR. The sample lists over 100,000 clones, over 75% occurring once. The sequencing input was PBMCs. These receptors all stem from a male donor in good health and CMV-seropositive.

This clone occurred once. Here the CDR3 DNA reads TGTGCCAGCAGCGGTCGAACTAGCGGGGGGTCGCGGGAGCAGTACTTC. Amino acids: CASSGRTSGGSREQYF. The V and J genes are TRBV7-2 and TRBJ2-7; TRBD2 matches at 12 bases. V shed 5 bases and J 7 bases; nucleotides not matched to a gene: 12. Germline V gene sequence: CDR1 SGHTA, CDR2 FQGNSA. CDR3 length equals 16 residues.

The rearrangement links TRBV18 to TRBJ2-7, with TRBD1 identical over 9 bases. The CDR3 runs 15 residues. Trimming at V came to 4 bases and at J to 1 base, leaving 5 bases not matched to a gene. The V gene's germline CDR1 is KGHSH and CDR2 LQKENI. CDR3 coding DNA: TGTGCCAGCTCACAGCCGGGACAGGGATCCTACGAGCAGTACTTC. Protein sequence: CASSQPGQGSYEQYF.

The J gene is TRBJ2-5, the V gene TRBV5-4; 7 nucleotides agree with TRBD2. Losses at the gene ends were 0 bases for V and 4 bases for J; bases not matched to a gene: 6. Germline CDR1 reads SGHNT; CDR2 reads YYREEE (reference sequence). The CDR3 consists of 15 residues. CDR3 sequence: CASSLAQRGGETQYF. In nucleotides, the CDR3 is TGTGCCAGCAGCTTGGCCCAGCGGGGCGGAGAGACCCAGTACTTC.

This clone was counted only a few times. The genes are TRBV5-4 and TRBJ2-5, with 12 positions matching TRBD2. Germline CDR1 reads SGHNT; CDR2 reads YYREEE (reference sequence). The CDR3 runs to 16 residues. V was pared by 4 bases and J by 4 bases, with 8 bases of the junction left unmatched. The CDR3 here is CASSAQTSGRRETQYF. In nucleotides, the CDR3 is TGTGCCAGCAGCGCCCAGACTAGCGGGAGACGAGAGACCCAGTACTTC. Full variable domain (outside the CDR3, taken from reference TRBV5-4 and TRBJ2-5): ETGVTQSPTHLIKTRGQQVTLRCSSQSGHNTVSWYQQALGQGPQFIFQYYREEENGRGNFPPRFSGLQFPNYSSELNVNALELDDSALYLCASSAQTSGRRETQYFGPGTRLLVL.

The genes are TRBV18 and TRBJ1-2, with D perhaps TRBD1 (6 bases). The CDR3 is 13 amino acids. The V and J ends lost 2 bases and 8 bases respectively, with 12 bases between them. The germline V gene encodes CDR1 KGHSH and CDR2 LQKENI. Here the CDR3 reads CASSPRGQGGYTF. DNA for the CDR3: TGTGCCAGCTCACCAAGGGGACAAGGGGGCTACACCTTC.

The chain carries TRBV18 and TRBJ2-5, with 9 positions matching TRBD1. This CDR3 is built from 16 residues. CDR1 is KGHSH, CDR2 LQKENI, per germline. Germline trimming cut 3 bases from V and 7 bases from J; bases unmatched to any gene: 12. The CDR3 sequence: CASSPPDRGYGGTQYF. Here the CDR3 DNA reads TGTGCCAGCTCACCTCCGGACAGGGGATATGGTGGGACCCAGTACTTC.

The gene calls are TRBV5-1 and TRBJ2-2; maybe TRBD2 (5 bases). Germline V gene data show CDR1 as SGHRS and CDR2 as YFSETQ. The V gene lost 4 bases and the J gene lost 1 base, with 17 bases spanning the gap. This CDR3 region has 17 residues. This chain's CDR3 is CASSAVVVARNTGELFF. The CDR3 DNA reads as TGCGCCAGCAGCGCGGTCGTGGTAGCGAGGAACACCGGGGAGCTGTTTTTT.

The chain is built from TRBV27 and TRBJ2-1; 10 bases are shared with TRBD2. Trimming removed 5 bases from V and 8 bases from J; junction bases left unmatched: 15. This CDR3 has 17 amino acids. The germline V gene encodes CDR1 MNHEY and CDR2 SMNVEV (reference sequence). CDR3 loop: CASSPSPLAGIGDEQFF. The CDR3 nucleotides are TGTGCCAGCAGTCCTTCCCCACTAGCGGGAATAGGTGATGAGCAGTTCTTC.

This clone was seen a few times. This chain connects TRBV5-1 to TRBJ1-1; 9 bases are a match to TRBD1. Germline V gives CDR1 SGHRS, CDR2 YFSETQ. V trimming: 2 bases; J trimming: 4 bases; junction bases outside the gene matches: 3. The CDR3 totals 14 residues. In DNA, the CDR3 is TGCGCCAGCAGCTTACAGACAGGGGGCACTGAAGCTTTCTTT. This translates into CASSLQTGGTEAFF.

This sequence joins TRBV2 and TRBJ1-4; 7 bases align to TRBD1. The CDR3 has 14 residues. Trimming removed 4 bases from V and 10 bases from J; junction bases left unmatched: 9. From germline, CDR1 is SNHLY and CDR2 FYNNEI. This CDR3 reads CASSGGGGQTKLFF. CDR3 in DNA: TGTGCCAGCAGTGGAGGGGGCGGACAGACAAAACTGTTTTTT.

Worth noting for this clone: A junction boundary mismatches the germline segment, possibly from a read error. The rearrangement uses TRBV5-1 and TRBJ2-4, with 9 nucleotides matching TRBD1. The germline V gene has CDR1 SGHRS and CDR2 YFSETQ. The length of the CDR3 is 19 residues. In DNA, the CDR3 is TGCGCCAGCAGTTCCTTCACCTTAGGGACAGGGATAGCCAAAAACAGTCAGTACTTC. It encodes CASSSFTLGTGIAKNSQYF.

This chain joins TRBV7-2 and TRBJ2-3, with D possibly matching TRBD2 (5 bases). The CDR3 is 15 amino acids. V shed 0 bases and J shed 0 bases, with 7 bases lying between them. Germline CDR1 is SGHTA and CDR2 is FQGNSA. CDR3 protein: CASSLASGSTDTQYF. The DNA of the CDR3 is TGTGCCAGCAGCTTAGCGAGCGGTAGCACAGATACGCAGTATTTT. The full variable domain, in which reference TRBV7-2 and TRBJ2-3 provide the parts outside the CDR3, is GAGVSQSPSNKVTEKGKDVELRCDPISGHTALYWYRQSLGQGLEFLIYFQGNSAPDKSGLPSDRFSAERTGGSVSTLTIQRTQQEDSAVYLCASSLASGSTDTQYFGPGTRLTVL.

The V and J genes are TRBV18 and TRBJ2-7; TRBD1 matches at 12 bases. The V and J ends lost 5 bases and 9 bases, in that order; junction bases with no gene match: 11. The CDR3 contains 15 residues. From germline, CDR1 is KGHSH and CDR2 LQKENI. CDR3 DNA sequence: TGTGCCAGCTCAGAATCCGGGACAGGGGGCTTAGCGCAGTACTTC. Protein sequence: CASSESGTGGLAQYF.

The chain combines TRBV20-1 with TRBJ2-5; maybe TRBD2 (7 bases). V lost 7 bases and J lost 5, with 11 bases in between. The CDR3 covers 11 residues. CDR1 and CDR2 from the germline V gene are DFQATT and SNEGSKA (reference sequence). This CDR3 is CSGGGGETQYF. CDR3 nucleotides: TGCAGTGGGGGAGGGGGGGAGACCCAGTACTTC.

This rearrangement joins TRBV5-1 to TRBJ2-1; no definite D call. V was trimmed by 2 bases and J by 0 bases, leaving 12 bases between them. Germline assignment: CDR1 SGHRS and CDR2 YFSETQ. The CDR3 sequence is 16 residues long. CDR3 amino acids: CASSLQEASSYNEQFF. The CDR3, as DNA: TGCGCCAGCAGCTTACAAGAGGCCAGCTCCTACAATGAGCAGTTCTTC.

The CDR3 region has the DNA TGTGCCAGCAGTCCGACAGGGATATACGAGCAGTACTTC. Its translation: CASSPTGIYEQYF. The V call is TRBV2, the J call TRBJ2-7; 7 bases line up with TRBD1. This CDR3 contains 13 residues. Per the germline V gene, CDR1 is SNHLY and CDR2 is FYNNEI. V dropped 5 bases and J dropped 4; count of bases not matched to a gene: 5.

The chain links TRBV27 to TRBJ2-5; TRBD1 matches 8 bases. CDR1 is MNHEY and CDR2 is SMNVEV in the germline V gene (reference sequence). CDR3 size: 14 residues. J was trimmed by 2 bases and V by 7 bases; bases with no gene match: 6. The CDR3 DNA sequence: TGTGCCAGCAATGACAGGGGCGCGCAAGAGACCCAGTACTTC. This codes for CASNDRGAQETQYF.

About this clone itself: The junction shows a germline mismatch at one end, possibly a read error. The chain carries TRBV5-6 and TRBJ2-6; 9 bases match TRBD1. The CDR3 covers 17 residues. Germline loops: CDR1 SGHDT, CDR2 YYEEEE. The CDR3 here is CASTLPGTGTGANGLTF. CDR3 sequence (DNA): TGTGCCAGCACCCTCCCTGGGACAGGGACTGGGGCCAACGGCCTGACTTTC.

This chain connects TRBV19 to TRBJ2-5, with D unresolved. This CDR3 has 13 amino acids. Trimming cost V 3 bases and J 3 bases, with 8 bases left between them. Germline assignment: CDR1 LNHDA and CDR2 SQIVND (reference sequence). CDR3 DNA sequence: TGTGCCAGTAGTATGGCCAGAAAAGAGACCCAGTACTTC. This gives the protein CASSMARKETQYF.